This paragraph reports one T cell receptor (beta chain). A much bigger clone sits one base away, suggesting this may be a read error. The data are from a study of glioma-infiltrating T cells. The CDR3 length is 12 residues. Per germline, CDR1 SNHLY and CDR2 FYNNEI. Trimming shortened V by 10 bases and J by 3 bases, and 9 bases separated the two germline ends. Amplification of TCR alpha and beta CDR3 regions from RNA used iRepertoire nested multiplex PCR. Tissue mRNA or PBMC total RNA, roughly 100-400 ng, went into one-step reverse transcription and amplification. Each CDR3 protein gets one entry after TCRdb re-called the multiplex PCR reads with MiXCR. Of some 100,000 distinct CDR3 sequences in the sample, less than 30% were seen once.

The sequenced sample consisted of glioma tissue, nonneoplastic brain tissue, or PBMCs (not recorded which). The chain employs TRBV2 and TRBJ2-2; D unresolved. This clonotype originated in a human donor with low-grade glioma or glioblastoma, undergoing nonglioma brain surgery, or in good health (not recorded which). As DNA, the CDR3 is TGTGCCACCTCATGGGACACCGGGGAGCTGTTTTTT. Its protein product is CATSWDTGELFF.